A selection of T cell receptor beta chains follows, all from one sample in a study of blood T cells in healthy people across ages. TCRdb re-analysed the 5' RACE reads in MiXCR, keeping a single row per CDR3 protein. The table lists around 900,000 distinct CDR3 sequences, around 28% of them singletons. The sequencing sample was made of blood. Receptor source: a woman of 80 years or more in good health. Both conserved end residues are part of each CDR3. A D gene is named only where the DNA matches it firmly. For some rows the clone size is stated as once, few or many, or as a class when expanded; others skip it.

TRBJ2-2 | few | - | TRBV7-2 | CASIGVAANTGELFF | TGTGCCAGCATCGGGGTAGCGGCGAACACCGGGGAGCTGTTTTTT
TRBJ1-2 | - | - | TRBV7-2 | CASSFDGRSYGYTF | TGTGCCAGCAGCTTTGATGGCAGGAGCTATGGCTACACCTTC
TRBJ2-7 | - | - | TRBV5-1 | CASSLGQNPYEQYF | TGCGCCAGCAGCTTGGGACAGAACCCCTACGAGCAGTACTTC
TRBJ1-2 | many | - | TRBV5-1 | CASRETPVGGYTF | TGCGCCAGCAGGGAAACTCCGGTCGGTGGCTACACCTTC
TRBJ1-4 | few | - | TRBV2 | CASRARQSTNEKLFF | TGTGCCAGCAGGGCCCGACAGTCAACTAATGAAAAACTGTTTTTT
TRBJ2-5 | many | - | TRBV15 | CATSRNRAQETQYF | TGTGCCACCAGCAGAAACAGGGCCCAAGAGACCCAGTACTTC
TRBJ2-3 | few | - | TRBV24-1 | CATSDSPGSSTGVAQYF | TGTGCCACCAGTGATTCCCCAGGGTCCTCCACTGGTGTAGCGCAGTATTTT
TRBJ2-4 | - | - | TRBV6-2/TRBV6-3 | CASSYSSGLAGAKNIQYF | TGTGCCAGCAGTTACTCTTCGGGTCTGGCGGGAGCCAAAAACATTCAGTACTTC
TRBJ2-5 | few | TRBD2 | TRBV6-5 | CASSRGTSGEVTQYF | TGTGCCAGCAGTCGTGGGACTAGCGGGGAGGTGACCCAGTACTTC
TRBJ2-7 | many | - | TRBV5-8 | CASSSNGQGGVYEQYF | TGTGCCAGCAGCTCGAACGGGCAGGGGGGAGTATACGAGCAGTACTTC
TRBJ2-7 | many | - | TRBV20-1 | CSATRQDAYEQYF | TGCAGTGCTACCCGACAGGACGCCTACGAGCAGTACTTC
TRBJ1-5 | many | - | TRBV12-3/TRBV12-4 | CASSLRADQPQHF | TGTGCCAGCAGCTTGAGAGCGGATCAGCCCCAGCATTTT
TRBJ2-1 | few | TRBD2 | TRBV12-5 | CASGFSLPRLIAGGSYNEQFF | TGTGCTAGTGGTTTTTCGCTCCCCAGATTAATAGCGGGTGGCTCCTACAATGAGCAGTTCTTC
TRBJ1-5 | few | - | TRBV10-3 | CAIIRQDCNQPQHF | TGTGCCATCATAAGACAGGATTGCAATCAGCCCCAGCATTTT
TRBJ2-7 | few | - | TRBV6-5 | CASRRSTTGCSYEQYF | TGTGCCAGCAGACGATCTACGACAGGATGTTCCTACGAGCAGTACTTC
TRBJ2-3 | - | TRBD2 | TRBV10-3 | CAIRAGLASDTQYF | TGTGCCATCAGAGCGGGACTAGCATCAGATACGCAGTATTTT
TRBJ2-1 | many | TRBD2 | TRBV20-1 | CSAPDSGGFLNEQFF | TGCAGTGCCCCGGATAGCGGGGGGTTCCTAAATGAGCAGTTCTTC
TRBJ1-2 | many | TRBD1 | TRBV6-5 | CASSLQGGSGYTF | TGTGCCAGCAGTTTACAGGGGGGATCGGGCTACACCTTC
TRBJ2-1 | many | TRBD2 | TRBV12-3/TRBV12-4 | CASRSQRGRTEGQFF | TGTGCCAGCAGATCTCAGCGGGGGCGAACGGAAGGGCAGTTCTTC
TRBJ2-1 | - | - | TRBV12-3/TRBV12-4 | CASSLMGGLVNEQFF | TGTGCCAGCAGTTTAATGGGGGGTCTAGTCAATGAGCAGTTCTTC
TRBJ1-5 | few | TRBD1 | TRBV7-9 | CASSYQGAGQPQHF | TGTGCCAGCAGCTATCAGGGGGCCGGTCAGCCCCAGCATTTT
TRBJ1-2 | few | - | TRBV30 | CAWSRIRAPELNYGYTF | TGTGCCTGGAGTCGAATTAGGGCGCCAGAGCTTAACTATGGCTACACCTTC
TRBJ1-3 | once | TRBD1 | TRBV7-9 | CASSRGQGERNTIYF | TGTGCCAGCAGCCGGGGACAGGGGGAGAGAAACACCATATATTTT
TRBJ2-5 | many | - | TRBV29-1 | CSGMGGGETQYF | TGCAGCGGGATGGGGGGCGGGGAGACCCAGTACTTC
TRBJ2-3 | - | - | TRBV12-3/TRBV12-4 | CASSSSGRAADVQYF | TGTGCCAGCAGTTCTAGTGGAAGGGCCGCAGATGTGCAATATTTT
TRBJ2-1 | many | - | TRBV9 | CASSVGDDYNEQFF | TGTGCCAGCAGCGTAGGGGACGATTACAATGAGCAGTTCTTC
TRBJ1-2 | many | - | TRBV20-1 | CSARDRVYGYTF | TGCAGTGCTAGAGATCGAGTCTATGGCTACACCTTC
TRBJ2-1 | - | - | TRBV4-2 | CASSQDGTIGLNEQFF | TGTGCCAGCAGCCAAGATGGTACCATCGGTTTAAATGAGCAGTTCTTC
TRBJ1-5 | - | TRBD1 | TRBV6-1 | CASSEVGQGSQPQHF | TGTGCCAGCAGTGAAGTCGGACAGGGAAGTCAGCCCCAGCATTTT
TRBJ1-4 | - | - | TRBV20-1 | CSAIGDLGEKLFF | TGCAGTGCTATCGGAGATTTGGGTGAAAAACTGTTTTTT
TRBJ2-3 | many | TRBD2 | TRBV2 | CASRRAGGADTQYF | TGTGCCAGCAGGAGGGCGGGAGGCGCAGATACGCAGTATTTT
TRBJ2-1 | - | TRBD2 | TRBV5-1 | CASSLAGGLGDEQFF | TGCGCCAGCAGCTTAGCGGGGGGTCTTGGGGATGAGCAGTTCTTC
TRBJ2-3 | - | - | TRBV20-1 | CSTRPGLATDTQYF | TGCAGTACTAGACCGGGACTTGCGACAGATACGCAGTATTTT
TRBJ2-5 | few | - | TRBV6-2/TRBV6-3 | CASQQGRGSGETQYF | TGTGCCAGTCAGCAGGGGAGGGGAAGTGGGGAGACCCAGTACTTC
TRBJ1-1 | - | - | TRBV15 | CATSRVVNTEAFF | TGTGCCACCAGCAGAGTCGTGAACACTGAAGCTTTCTTT
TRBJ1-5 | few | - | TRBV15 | CATSRARGGYQPQHF | TGTGCCACCAGCAGAGCCCGGGGGGGATATCAGCCCCAGCATTTT
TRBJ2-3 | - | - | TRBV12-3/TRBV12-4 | CASSFKAGQRTDAQYF | TGTGCCAGCAGTTTTAAGGCGGGACAACGCACAGATGCGCAGTATTTT
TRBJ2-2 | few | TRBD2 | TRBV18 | CASSPFGTSTAGELFF | TGTGCCAGCTCACCATTCGGGACTAGTACGGCCGGGGAGCTGTTTTTT
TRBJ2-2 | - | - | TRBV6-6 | CASSYSSTGELFF | TGTGCCAGCAGTTACTCTTCGACTGGGGAGCTGTTTTTT
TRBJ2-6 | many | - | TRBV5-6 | CASSLVVGFGSNVLTF | TGTGCCAGCAGCTTGGTCGTAGGGTTTGGGTCCAACGTCCTGACTTTC
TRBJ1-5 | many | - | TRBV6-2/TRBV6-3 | CASSYRGVVNQPQHF | TGTGCCAGCAGTTATCGGGGTGTAGTTAATCAGCCCCAGCATTTT
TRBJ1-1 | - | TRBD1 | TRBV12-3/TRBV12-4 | CASSFRGQGGHTEAFF | TGTGCCAGCAGTTTTAGGGGACAGGGTGGGCACACTGAAGCTTTCTTT
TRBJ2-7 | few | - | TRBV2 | CASSEEASIYEQYF | TGTGCCAGCAGTGAAGAAGCTAGTATCTACGAGCAGTACTTC
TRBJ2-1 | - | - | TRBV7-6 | CASSLGSGRQTCNEQFF | TGTGCCAGCAGCCTAGGATCGGGGAGGCAGACCTGCAATGAGCAGTTCTTC
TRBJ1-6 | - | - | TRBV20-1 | CSALGPVNSLLHF | TGCAGTGCTCTCGGACCGGTTAATTCACTCCTCCACTTT
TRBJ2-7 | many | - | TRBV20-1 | CSESAGSYEQYF | TGCAGTGAGAGTGCCGGCTCCTACGAGCAGTACTTC
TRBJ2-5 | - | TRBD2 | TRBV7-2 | CASSSLAGGFGETQYF | TGTGCCAGCAGCTCGTTAGCGGGGGGGTTCGGAGAGACCCAGTACTTC
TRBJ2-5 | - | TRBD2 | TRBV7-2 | CASSPYHQAGGAETQYF | TGTGCCAGCAGCCCCTACCATCAAGCGGGGGGAGCGGAGACCCAGTACTTC
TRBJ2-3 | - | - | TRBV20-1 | CSARPPGAADTQYF | TGCAGTGCTAGACCCCCGGGGGCCGCAGATACGCAGTATTTT
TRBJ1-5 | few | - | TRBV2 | CASRRGPNQPQHF | TGTGCCAGCAGGAGGGGACCTAATCAGCCCCAGCATTTT
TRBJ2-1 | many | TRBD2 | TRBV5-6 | CASSARLAGGPYNEQFF | TGTGCCAGCAGCGCGCGACTAGCGGGGGGCCCCTACAATGAGCAGTTCTTC
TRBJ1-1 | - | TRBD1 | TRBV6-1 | CASSDLNRGTEAFF | TGTGCCAGCAGTGATCTGAACAGGGGAACTGAAGCTTTCTTT
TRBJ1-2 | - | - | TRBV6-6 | CASSYYRDNYGYTF | TGTGCCAGCAGTTACTATCGGGACAACTATGGCTACACCTTC
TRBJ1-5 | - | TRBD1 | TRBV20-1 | CSARDLLYYAGTGSQPQHF | TGCAGTGCTAGAGATCTACTTTATTACGCCGGGACAGGGAGTCAGCCCCAGCATTTT
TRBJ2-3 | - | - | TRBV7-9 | CASSLVAPGDTQYF | TGTGCCAGCAGCTTAGTGGCCCCAGGTGATACGCAGTATTTT